Sequencing of this TCR beta chain was carried out in a study of technical replicates of blood from several donors. With 1 base removed from V and 9 bases from J, the gap between germline ends came to 21 bases. This CDR3 region has 17 residues. Germline V gene lookup returns CDR1 SGHNT and CDR2 YENEEA. TCRdb's table, derived via immunoSEQ multiplex PCR, lists solely in-frame clones and lacks some. This sample has over 75,000 clones; approximately 97% occur once, and the top ten carry roughly 0.2%. Sequenced: T cells isolated from PBMCs. This clonotype was sampled from a human donor in good health. V usage is TRBV11-3 and J usage is TRBJ2-2, with D tentatively TRBD1 (6 bases). The DNA of the CDR3 is TGTGCCAGCAGCTTAGCTGGGCAGGGGTGGCTAATGAGGGAGCTGTTTTTT. This gives the protein CASSLAGQGWLMRELFF.